Below, 20 T cell receptor beta chains from the same sample are listed, as sequenced in a study of shared clonotypes between healthy human individuals. As defined, naive CD8 cells were CD45RO-negative and positively selected for CCR7, with terminally differentiated effector memory CD45RA+ cells excluded. Only in-frame clones appear in the TCRdb table, and some are missing; sequencing was by immunoSEQ multiplex PCR. Among about 1.9 million clones listed, 93% were seen once. The sequencing sample was made of naive CD8+ T cells from PBMCs. All receptors come from a man aged 18-30 years in good health. Some clones in this sample may be carry-over from other donors' samples.

The chain couples TRBV6-6 to TRBJ2-7, with TRBD2 identical over 13 bases. Per the germline V gene, CDR1 is MNHNY and CDR2 is SVGAGI (reference sequence). V lost 6 bases to trimming and J lost 3 bases; unmatched junction nucleotides: 5. The CDR3 length is 15 residues. CDR3 region: CASRGLAGKFYEQYF. The CDR3 coding sequence is TGTGCCAGCAGGGGACTAGCGGGAAAGTTCTACGAGCAGTACTTC.

The chain joins TRBV19 to TRBJ2-1, with D unclear. CDR3 length: 13 amino acids. The germline CDR1 and CDR2 sequences are LNHDA and SQIVND (reference sequence). Trimming took off 6 bases at V and 6 bases at J, with 12 bases between the two ends. Here the CDR3 reads CASRMDRGNEQFF. As DNA, the CDR3 is TGTGCCAGTAGGATGGATAGAGGCAATGAGCAGTTCTTC.

This clone has only one observation. This sequence joins TRBV5-1 and TRBJ1-1; D not resolved. V was clipped by 0 bases and J by 1 base, with 13 bases between them. Germline-derived CDR1 and CDR2 are SGHRS and YFSETQ. This CDR3 region has 16 residues. CDR3 in DNA: TGCGCCAGCAGCTTGGGTTGGGGTGGTCCGAACACTGAAGCTTTCTTT. Translated, it gives CASSLGWGGPNTEAFF.

V gene TRBV7-6 combines with J gene TRBJ2-2; D might be TRBD1 (6 bases). The V end was cut by 4 bases, the J end by 5 bases, with 14 bases between. Germline-derived CDR1 and CDR2 are SGHVS and FNYEAQ. The CDR3 has 15 residues. The chain's CDR3 is CASSSIYRDTGELFF. CDR3 bases: TGTGCCAGCAGCTCCATTTACAGGGATACCGGGGAGCTGTTTTTT.

The chain employs TRBV6-1 and TRBJ2-3; D remains unclear. Germline CDR1 reads MNHNS; CDR2 reads SASEGT. V lost 6 bases to trimming and J lost 4 bases, with 11 bases between them. The CDR3 covers 13 residues. CDR3 in amino acids: CASRVLRADTQYF. CDR3 sequence (DNA): TGTGCCAGCAGGGTTCTTAGGGCAGATACGCAGTATTTT.

As regards this clone: This sample includes further DNA sequences coding for the same CDR3. The CDR3 loop reads CATSRGTDQETQYF. CDR3 in DNA: TGTGCCACCAGCCGTGGGACAGACCAAGAGACCCAGTACTTC. The V gene is TRBV15, the J gene TRBJ2-5, with 7 bases fitting TRBD1. This CDR3 is 14 amino acids long. V trimming: 5 bases; J trimming: 0 bases; junction bases outside the gene matches: 3. In germline, CDR1 is LNHNV, CDR2 YYDKDF (reference sequence).

The rearrangement uses TRBV28 and TRBJ1-4; 8 nucleotides align to TRBD1. The CDR3 is 16 amino acids. V dropped 5 bases and J dropped 0; count of bases not matched to a gene: 5. Germline lookup yields CDR1 MDHEN and CDR2 SYDVKM. CDR3 DNA: TGTGCCAGCAGTCCGACAGGGGAGGCAACTAATGAAAAACTGTTTTTT. Translation gives CASSPTGEATNEKLFF.

V usage is TRBV19 and J usage is TRBJ2-2; unclear D gene. This CDR3 has 13 amino acids. Trimming shortened V by 7 bases and J by 1 base, and 7 bases separated the two germline ends. CDR1 is LNHDA, CDR2 SQIVND, per germline (reference sequence). This CDR3 reads CASNYKNTGELFF. Written as DNA, the CDR3 is TGTGCCAGTAATTATAAGAACACCGGGGAGCTGTTTTTT.

The J gene is TRBJ2-7, the V gene TRBV27; D ambiguous. Germline lookup yields CDR1 MNHEY and CDR2 SMNVEV (reference sequence). Trimming took off 0 bases at V and 5 bases at J, with 11 bases between the two ends. The length of the CDR3 is 14 residues. This CDR3 reads CASSLSLGKHEQYF. The CDR3 coding sequence is TGTGCCAGCAGTTTATCGCTAGGGAAGCACGAGCAGTACTTC.

The gene calls are TRBV5-6 and TRBJ2-7; 8 bases line up with TRBD1. The V segment lost 0 bases and the J segment 4 bases; nucleotides outside the gene matches: 3. The CDR3 extends over 14 amino acids. Germline V gene data show CDR1 as SGHDT and CDR2 as YYEEEE. The CDR3 region has the DNA TGTGCCAGCAGCTTGGGGACAGGGTGGTACGAGCAGTACTTC. Translation gives CASSLGTGWYEQYF.

This sequence joins TRBV29-1 and TRBJ1-3, with D possibly being TRBD1 (5 bases). V lost 6 bases and J lost 4, with 16 bases in between. Germline loops: CDR1 SQVTM, CDR2 ANQGSEA. This CDR3 is 14 amino acids long. The CDR3 is CSVLGGSPGNTIYF. The CDR3, as DNA: TGCAGCGTCCTTGGGGGTTCGCCAGGAAACACCATATATTTT.

V gene TRBV5-4 combines with J gene TRBJ2-3, with no clear D. The CDR3 totals 16 residues. Per the germline V gene, CDR1 is SGHNT and CDR2 is YYREEE (reference sequence). The V and J ends lost 6 bases and 0 bases respectively, with 17 bases between them. The CDR3 here is CASNRTLRSSTDTQYF. The DNA of the CDR3 is TGTGCCAGCAACCGAACATTGCGTTCTAGCACAGATACGCAGTATTTT.

The chain uses TRBV5-8 and TRBJ1-4; D is uncertain. CDR3 length: 13 residues. The germline gives CDR1 SGHTS, CDR2 YDEGEE. V was trimmed by 2 bases and J by 13 bases, leaving 15 bases between them. The CDR3 region is CASSFPSGSRLFF. In nucleotides, the CDR3 is TGTGCCAGCAGCTTCCCTTCCGGTAGTAGACTGTTTTTT.

A note on this clone: Other DNA sequences in the same sample also yield this CDR3. The chain combines TRBV4-1 with TRBJ2-7, with a tentative D call TRBD1 (5 bases). The CDR3 runs 13 residues. Germline values: CDR1 MGHRA, CDR2 YSYEKL. Trimming shortened V by 2 bases and J by 3 bases, and 8 bases separated the two germline ends. The CDR3 bases are TGCGCCAGCAGCCAAACCCAGGGCTACGAGCAGTACTTC. This sequence encodes CASSQTQGYEQYF.

Remarks on this clone: The same CDR3 is also encoded by other DNA sequences in this sample. The V and J genes are TRBV11-2 and TRBJ2-7; TRBD2 is a possible D gene (6 bases). CDR3 size: 13 residues. Germline values: CDR1 SGHAT, CDR2 FQNNGV. Trimming removed 1 base at V and 3 bases at J, with 7 bases between. In DNA form, the CDR3 reads TGTGCCAGCAGCTTAGCGGGAGACTACGAGCAGTACTTC. Its protein is CASSLAGDYEQYF.

V gene TRBV29-1 combines with J gene TRBJ2-1, with D possibly being TRBD1 (6 bases). Germline lookup yields CDR1 SQVTM and CDR2 ANQGSEA. The CDR3 is 18 residues long. The CDR3 bases are TGCAGTGGATCTGCCCTACGCCGGGGACATGTCTCCTACAATGAGCAGTTCTTC. Translated: CSGSALRRGHVSYNEQFF.

With respect to this clone: At the DNA level, this CDR3 is encoded by other sequences in the same sample as well. CDR3 nucleotides: TGTGCCAGCAGCTTAGACTACAATGAGCAGTTCTTC. Protein sequence: CASSLDYNEQFF. The chain employs TRBV7-8 and TRBJ2-1; unclear D gene. This CDR3 region has 12 residues. Trimming left V 1 base short and J 3 bases short, with 1 base between. CDR1 is SGHVS and CDR2 is FQNEAQ in the germline V gene.

The chain links TRBV2 to TRBJ2-5, with TRBD1 matching 12 bases. Germline V CDR1 and CDR2: SNHLY, FYNNEI. J gave up 4 bases and V 1 base, and 4 bases lay outside the gene matches. The CDR3 consists of 16 residues. The CDR3 protein is CASSEVGQGARETQYF. CDR3 in DNA: TGTGCCAGCAGTGAAGTGGGACAGGGGGCGCGAGAGACCCAGTACTTC.

The chain recombines TRBV4-1 with TRBJ1-2; 7 bases agree with TRBD1. Trimming cost V 3 bases and J 4 bases; bases outside gene matches: 8. CDR1 and CDR2 (germline): MGHRA, YSYEKL. There are 15 residues in the CDR3. DNA for the CDR3: TGCGCCAGCAGCCATATACAGGGGACCTTCTATGGCTACACCTTC. Its translation is CASSHIQGTFYGYTF.

The chain couples TRBV28 to TRBJ2-7; tentatively, D is TRBD2 (7 bases). Germline CDR1 is MDHEN and CDR2 is SYDVKM. The CDR3 length is 16 residues. Deletions cut 7 bases from V and 1 base from J, with 20 bases between. CDR3 region: CASTSWGGFRSYEQYF. CDR3 sequence (DNA): TGTGCCAGCACCTCTTGGGGGGGCTTCCGTTCCTACGAGCAGTACTTC.